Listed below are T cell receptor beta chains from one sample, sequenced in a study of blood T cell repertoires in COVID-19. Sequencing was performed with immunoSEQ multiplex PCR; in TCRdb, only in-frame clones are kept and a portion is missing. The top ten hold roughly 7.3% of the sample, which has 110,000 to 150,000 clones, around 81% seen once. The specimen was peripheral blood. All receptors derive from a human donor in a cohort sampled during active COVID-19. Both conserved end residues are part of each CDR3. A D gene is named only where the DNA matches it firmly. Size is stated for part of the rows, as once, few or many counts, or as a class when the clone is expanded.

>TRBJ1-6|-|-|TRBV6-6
TGTGCCAGCAGTTACGGGCCCCCGAAGAATTCACCCCTCCACTTT
CASSYGPPKNSPLHF
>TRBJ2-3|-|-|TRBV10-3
TGTGCCATCAGTGGGCGGGACAGAGGCACAGATACGCAGTATTTT
CAISGRDRGTDTQYF
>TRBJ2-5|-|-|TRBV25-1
TGTGCCAGCAGTCAGGGGTCAGAGACCCAGTACTTC
CASSQGSETQYF
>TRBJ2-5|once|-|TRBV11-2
TGTGCCAGCAGGCACGAGGCATGGGAGACCCAGTACTTC
CASRHEAWETQYF
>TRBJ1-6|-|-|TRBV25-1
TGTGCCAGCAGTGAATTAGGAGGGAGTAATTCACCCCTCCACTTT
CASSELGGSNSPLHF
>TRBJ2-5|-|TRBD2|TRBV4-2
TGTGCCAGCAGCCAATTAAAGGGACTAGCGGGGGCTGGTGAGACCCAGTACTTC
CASSQLKGLAGAGETQYF
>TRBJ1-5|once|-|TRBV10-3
TGTGCCATCAGTGAGTCGGGGGGGGGTGCTAGCAATCAGCCCCAGCATTTT
CAISESGGGASNQPQHF
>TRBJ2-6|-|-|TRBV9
TGTGCCAGCAGTGTAGCCAAACAGGGCTTCAGCTCTGGGGCCAACGTCCTGACTTTC
CASSVAKQGFSSGANVLTF
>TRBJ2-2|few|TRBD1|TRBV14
TGTGCCACTCGACAGGGGGCAACGAACACCGGGGAGCTGTTTTTT
CATRQGATNTGELFF
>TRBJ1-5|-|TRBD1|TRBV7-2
TGTGCCAGCAGCTTGACAGGGGTCAGCAATCAGCCCCAGCATTTT
CASSLTGVSNQPQHF
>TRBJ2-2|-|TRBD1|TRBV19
TGTGCCAGTAGTATAGACGGACAGGGCAGGGAGCTGTTTTTT
CASSIDGQGRELFF
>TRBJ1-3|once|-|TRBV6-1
TGTGCCAGCAGTGTCGACAGGCCGCGCTCTGGAAACACCATATATTTT
CASSVDRPRSGNTIYF
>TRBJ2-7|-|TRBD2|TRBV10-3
TGTGCCATCAGTGAACTAGCGGTAGCAGGGGAGCAGTACTTC
CAISELAVAGEQYF
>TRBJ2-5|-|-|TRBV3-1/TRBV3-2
TGTGCCAGCAGCCAAGATTTACAGTTTTCCGAGACCCAGTACTTC
CASSQDLQFSETQYF
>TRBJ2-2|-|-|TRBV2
TGTGCCAGCAGTCTTTCCGAGGCGGGGACCGGGGAGCTGTTTTTT
CASSLSEAGTGELFF
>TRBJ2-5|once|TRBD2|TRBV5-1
TGCGCCAGCAGGGAGGCGGGGGACCAAGAGACCCAGTACTTC
CASREAGDQETQYF
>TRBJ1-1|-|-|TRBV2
TGTGCCAGCAGTGGAGACAGAAGGCGGACTGAAGCTTTCTTT
CASSGDRRRTEAFF
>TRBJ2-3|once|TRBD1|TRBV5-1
TGCGCCAGCAGCTTGGCGCATAAACAGGGGCTTACAGATACGCAGTATTTT
CASSLAHKQGLTDTQYF
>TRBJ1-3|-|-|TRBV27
TGTGCCAGCAGTTTGAGGGCTGGAAACACCATATATTTT
CASSLRAGNTIYF
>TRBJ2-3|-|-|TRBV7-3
TGTGCCAGCAGCTCAGCAGCAGGTGATACGCAGTATTTT
CASSSAAGDTQYF
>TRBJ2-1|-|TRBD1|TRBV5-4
TGTGCCAGCAGCTCACAGGGGGCCTACAATGAGCAGTTCTTC
CASSSQGAYNEQFF
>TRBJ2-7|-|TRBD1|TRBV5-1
TGCGCCAGCAGCTTGGACAGGGGTATGGTCGAGCAGTACTTC
CASSLDRGMVEQYF
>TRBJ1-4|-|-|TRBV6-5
TGTGCCAGCACCAAGGGGACAACTAATGAAAAACTGTTTTTT
CASTKGTTNEKLFF
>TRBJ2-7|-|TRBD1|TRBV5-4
TGTGCCAGCAGCTCGGGACAGGGGTCCTACGAGCAGTACTTC
CASSSGQGSYEQYF
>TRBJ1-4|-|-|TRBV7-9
TGTGCCAGCAGCTTCGGAGGGTCGAATGAAAAACTGTTTTTT
CASSFGGSNEKLFF
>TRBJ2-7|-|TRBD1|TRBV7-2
TGTGCCAGCAGCTCTAGGACAGGGGGATACGAGCAGTACTTC
CASSSRTGGYEQYF
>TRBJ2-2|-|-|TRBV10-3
TGTGCCATCGGCGCGGAAACCACCGGGGAGCTGTTTTTT
CAIGAETTGELFF
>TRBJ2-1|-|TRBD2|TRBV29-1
TGCAGCGTTGCTCCGGGACTAGGGTACAATGAGCAGTTCTTC
CSVAPGLGYNEQFF
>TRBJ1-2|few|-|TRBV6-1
TGTGCCAGCAGTGAAGCGGGCACCGTTTCTGGGTATGGCTACACCTTC
CASSEAGTVSGYGYTF
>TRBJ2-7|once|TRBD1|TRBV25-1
TGTGCCAACCAGGGACAGGGTACCTACGAGCAGTACTTC
CANQGQGTYEQYF
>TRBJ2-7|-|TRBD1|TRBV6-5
TGTGCCAGCAGTCCGGACAGGGGGCCCTACGAGCAGTACTTC
CASSPDRGPYEQYF
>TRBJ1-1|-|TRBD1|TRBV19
TGTGCCAGTAGATACGAACAGGGGGCGAACACTGAAGCTTTCTTT
CASRYEQGANTEAFF
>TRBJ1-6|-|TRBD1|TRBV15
TGTGCCACCAGCAGAGAAACGGGACAGATGACTAATTCACCCCTCCACTTT
CATSRETGQMTNSPLHF
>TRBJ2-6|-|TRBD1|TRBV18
TGTGCCAGCTCACGCGACAGGGCTGGGGCCAACGTCCTGACTTTC
CASSRDRAGANVLTF
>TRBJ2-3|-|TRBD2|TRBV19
TGTGCCAGTAGTATAACCCGCGCCAGCGGGGGCACCACAGATACGCAGTATTTT
CASSITRASGGTTDTQYF
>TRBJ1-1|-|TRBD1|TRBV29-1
TGCAGCGTTGGTGAGGGACAGGCGGAAGCTTTCTTT
CSVGEGQAEAFF
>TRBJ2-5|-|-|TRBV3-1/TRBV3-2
TGTGCCAGCAGCCAACGGTCGTCGCGGGTCCTCCAAGAGACCCAGTACTTC
CASSQRSSRVLQETQYF
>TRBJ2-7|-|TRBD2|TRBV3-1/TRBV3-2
TGTGCCAGCAGCCCCCTGCGCGGGGGGACCTACGAGCAGTACTTC
CASSPLRGGTYEQYF
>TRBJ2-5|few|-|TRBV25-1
TGTGCCAGCAGTGAAATTTCTATGAGCCAAGAGACCCAGTACTTC
CASSEISMSQETQYF
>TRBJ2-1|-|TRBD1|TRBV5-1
TGCGCCAGCAGCTTAGGGACAGCCAAAAACTACAATGAGCAGTTCTTC
CASSLGTAKNYNEQFF
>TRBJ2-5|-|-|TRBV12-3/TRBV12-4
TGTGCCAGCAGTTTAGAGCCCAGGGAGACCCAGTACTTC
CASSLEPRETQYF
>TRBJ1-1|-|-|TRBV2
TGTGCCAGCAGTGGTCACTACCAGGGCGGCACTGAAGCTTTCTTT
CASSGHYQGGTEAFF
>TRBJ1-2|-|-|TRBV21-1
TGTGCCAGCAGCAAAATTACCGGGACAGGGGTAAACTATGGCTACACCTTC
CASSKITGTGVNYGYTF
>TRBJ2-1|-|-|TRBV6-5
TGTGCCAGCAGTCAACAGGAGTACAATGAGCAGTTCTTC
CASSQQEYNEQFF
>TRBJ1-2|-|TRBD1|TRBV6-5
TGTGCCAGCAGTCGACAGGGGGCTGAGTATGGCTACACCTTC
CASSRQGAEYGYTF
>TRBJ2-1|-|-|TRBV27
TGTGCCAGCAGGGGCGGGGGCTCGCGGCAGTTCTTC
CASRGGGSRQFF
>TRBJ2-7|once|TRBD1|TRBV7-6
TGTGCCAGCAGCGAGCAACAGGGGTTGGGCGACGAGCAGTACTTC
CASSEQQGLGDEQYF
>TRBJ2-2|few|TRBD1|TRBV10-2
TGCGCCAGCAGGGATAGGGACAGGTCGAACACCGGGGAGCTGTTTTTT
CASRDRDRSNTGELFF
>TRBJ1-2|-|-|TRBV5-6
TGTGCCAGCAGCTTGGGCAGGGGCAGGGATGGCTACACCTTC
CASSLGRGRDGYTF
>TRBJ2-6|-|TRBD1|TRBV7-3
TGTGCCAGCAGCTCCTGGACAGGAGACAGCTCTGGGGCCAACGTCCTGACTTTC
CASSSWTGDSSGANVLTF
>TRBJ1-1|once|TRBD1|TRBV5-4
TGTGCCAGCAGATTAGACAGGGGGAACACTGAAGCTTTCTTT
CASRLDRGNTEAFF
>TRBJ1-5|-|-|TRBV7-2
TGTGCCAGCAGCTCCCAGACGGGACAGCCCCAGCATTTT
CASSSQTGQPQHF
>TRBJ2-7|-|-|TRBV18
TGTGCCAGCTCACCAATCACACGGGACGAGCAGTACTTC
CASSPITRDEQYF
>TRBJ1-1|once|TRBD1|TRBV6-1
TGTGCCAGCAGTGAAGCGAGGGGGCTACCGAACACTGAAGCTTTCTTT
CASSEARGLPNTEAFF
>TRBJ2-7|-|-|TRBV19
TGTGCCAGTAGCCGACAAGCGGGCTCCTACGAGCAGTACTTC
CASSRQAGSYEQYF
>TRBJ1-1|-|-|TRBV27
TGTGCCAGCAGTTTGTCCACAGACAGTCCCACTGAAGCTTTCTTT
CASSLSTDSPTEAFF
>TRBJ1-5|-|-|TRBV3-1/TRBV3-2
TGTGCCAGCAGCCAAGATATAGTTAGCAATCAGCCCCAGCATTTT
CASSQDIVSNQPQHF
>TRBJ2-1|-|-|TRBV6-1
TGTGCCAGCAGTGGCCTGACGGGGAGCTCCTACAATGAGCAGTTCTTC
CASSGLTGSSYNEQFF
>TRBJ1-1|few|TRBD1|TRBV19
TGTGCCAGTAGGGGACAGGGCTACACTGAAGCTTTCTTT
CASRGQGYTEAFF
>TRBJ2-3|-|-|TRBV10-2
TGCGCCAGCAGGAAGGGGGAACTCACAGATACGCAGTATTTT
CASRKGELTDTQYF